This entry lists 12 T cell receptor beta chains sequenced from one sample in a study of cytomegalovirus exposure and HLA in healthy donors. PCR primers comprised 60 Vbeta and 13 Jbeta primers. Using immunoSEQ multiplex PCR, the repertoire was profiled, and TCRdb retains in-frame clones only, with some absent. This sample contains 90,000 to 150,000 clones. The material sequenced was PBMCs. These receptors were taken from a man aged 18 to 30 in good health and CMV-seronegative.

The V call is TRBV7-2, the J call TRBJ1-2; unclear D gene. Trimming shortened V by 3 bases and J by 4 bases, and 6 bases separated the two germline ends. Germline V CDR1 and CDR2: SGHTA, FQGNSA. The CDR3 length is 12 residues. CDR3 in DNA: TGTGCCAGCAGCTTTGAGCCCTATGGCTACACCTTC. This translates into CASSFEPYGYTF.

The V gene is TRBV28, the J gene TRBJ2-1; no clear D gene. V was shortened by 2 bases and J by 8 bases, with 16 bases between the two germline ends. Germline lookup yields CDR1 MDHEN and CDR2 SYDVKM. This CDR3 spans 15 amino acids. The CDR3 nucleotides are TGTGCCAGCAGTTTACGGCAGGCGTTATTGGATGAGCAGTTCTTC. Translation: CASSLRQALLDEQFF.

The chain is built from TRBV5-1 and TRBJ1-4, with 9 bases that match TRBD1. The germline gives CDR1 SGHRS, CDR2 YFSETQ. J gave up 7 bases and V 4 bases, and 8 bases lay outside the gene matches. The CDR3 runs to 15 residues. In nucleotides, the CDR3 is TGCGCCAGCAGCCTTCTACAGGGGGCGGGTGAAAAACTGTTTTTT. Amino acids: CASSLLQGAGEKLFF.

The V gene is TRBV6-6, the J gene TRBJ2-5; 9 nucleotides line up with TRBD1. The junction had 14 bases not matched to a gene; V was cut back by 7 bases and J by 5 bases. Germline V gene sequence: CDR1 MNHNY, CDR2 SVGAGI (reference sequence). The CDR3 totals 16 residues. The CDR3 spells CASIPSGDRAAETQYF. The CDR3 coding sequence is TGTGCCAGCATTCCAAGTGGGGACAGGGCCGCTGAGACCCAGTACTTC.

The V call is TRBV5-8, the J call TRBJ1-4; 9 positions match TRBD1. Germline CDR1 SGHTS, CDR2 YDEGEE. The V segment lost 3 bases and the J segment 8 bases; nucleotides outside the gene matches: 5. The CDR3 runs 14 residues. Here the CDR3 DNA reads TGTGCCAGCAGCTCGGGACAGGGAAGCGAAAAACTGTTTTTT. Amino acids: CASSSGQGSEKLFF. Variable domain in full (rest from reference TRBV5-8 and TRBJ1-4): EAGVTQSPTHLIKTRGQQATLRCSPISGHTSVYWYQQALGLGLQFLLWYDEGEERNRGNFPPRFSGRQFPNYSSELNVNALELEDSALYLCASSSGQGSEKLFFGSGTQLSVL.

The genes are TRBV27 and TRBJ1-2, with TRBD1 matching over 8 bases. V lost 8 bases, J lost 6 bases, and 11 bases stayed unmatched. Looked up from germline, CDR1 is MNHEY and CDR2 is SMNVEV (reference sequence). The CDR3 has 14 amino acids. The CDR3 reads CASLGQGMEDGYTF. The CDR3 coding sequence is TGTGCCAGCCTTGGACAGGGAATGGAGGATGGCTACACCTTC.

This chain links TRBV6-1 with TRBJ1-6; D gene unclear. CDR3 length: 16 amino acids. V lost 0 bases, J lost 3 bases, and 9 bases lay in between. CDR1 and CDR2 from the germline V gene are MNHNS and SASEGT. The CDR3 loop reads CASSEARGNYNSPLHF. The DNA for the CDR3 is TGTGCCAGCAGTGAAGCGCGGGGAAACTATAATTCACCCCTCCACTTT.

CDR3: CASRVGSEQYF. CDR3 sequence (DNA): TGCGCCAGCAGGGTGGGGAGCGAGCAGTACTTC. The chain employs TRBV10-2 and TRBJ2-7; tentatively, D is TRBD2 (5 bases). The CDR3 contains 11 residues. Germline lookup yields CDR1 WSHSY and CDR2 SAAADI. The germline V and J ends were trimmed by 6 bases and 6 bases, with 9 bases remaining between them.

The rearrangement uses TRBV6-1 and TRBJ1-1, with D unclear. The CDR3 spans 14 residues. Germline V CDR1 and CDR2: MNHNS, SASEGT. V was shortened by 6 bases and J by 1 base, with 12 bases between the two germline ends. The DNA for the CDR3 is TGTGCCAGCAGCAAGAGGGTAGGGAACACTGAAGCTTTCTTT. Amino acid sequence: CASSKRVGNTEAFF.

The CDR3 reads CAWSDDWGGRSDEQFF. CDR3 in DNA: TGTGCCTGGAGTGACGATTGGGGGGGCCGGTCGGATGAGCAGTTCTTC. The chain recombines TRBV30 with TRBJ2-1; D is possibly TRBD2 (7 bases). The CDR3 consists of 16 residues. Trimming pared 1 base from V and 8 bases from J, leaving 21 bases between. Germline V CDR1 and CDR2: GTSNPN, SVGIG (reference sequence).

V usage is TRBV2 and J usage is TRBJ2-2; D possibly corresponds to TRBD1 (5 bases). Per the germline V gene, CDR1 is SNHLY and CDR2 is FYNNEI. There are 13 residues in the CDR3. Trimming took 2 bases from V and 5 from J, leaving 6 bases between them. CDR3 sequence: CASSEQGTGELFF. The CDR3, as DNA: TGTGCCAGCAGTGAACAGGGTACCGGGGAGCTGTTTTTT.

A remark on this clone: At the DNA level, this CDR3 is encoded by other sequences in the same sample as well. The CDR3 loop reads CASSKRQDSSTDTQYF. The CDR3 coding sequence is TGTGCCAGCTCAAAAAGGCAGGACTCCTCCACAGATACGCAGTATTTT. This rearrangement joins TRBV18 to TRBJ2-3; perhaps TRBD2 as D (5 bases). V was clipped by 5 bases and J by 2 bases, with 17 bases between them. Germline V gives CDR1 KGHSH, CDR2 LQKENI. The CDR3 is made up of 16 amino acids.